These 32 T cell receptor beta chains came from one sample sequenced in a study of cytomegalovirus exposure and HLA in healthy donors. The PCR used 60 Vbeta and 13 Jbeta primers. This table comes from immunoSEQ multiplex PCR, and its TCRdb copy is limited to in-frame clones, with some not included. The table has under 200,000 clones, around 79% seen once. Sequenced sample: PBMCs. The receptors were sampled from a female donor in good health and CMV-seronegative.

The CDR3 DNA sequence: TGTGCCAGCAGTTATAACAGGGTCGAAAAACTGTTTTTT. Its protein is CASSYNRVEKLFF. V and J are TRBV27 and TRBJ1-4; D is possibly TRBD1 (6 bases). Trimming shortened V by 4 bases and J by 8 bases, and 11 bases separated the two germline ends. This CDR3 is 13 amino acids long. Germline V gives CDR1 MNHEY, CDR2 SMNVEV (reference sequence).

The V gene is TRBV15, the J gene TRBJ2-1, with a weak D call TRBD1 (6 bases). The CDR3 covers 13 residues. Germline CDR1 LNHNV, CDR2 YYDKDF (reference sequence). V was clipped by 4 bases and J by 8 bases, with 12 bases between them. The CDR3 nucleotides are TGTGCCACCAGCAAAACGCAGGGGCATGAGCAGTTCTTC. Translation gives CATSKTQGHEQFF.

This clone showed up just once. Written as DNA, the CDR3 is TGCGCCAGCAGCCCCCAGGGGATAGGGGAAAAACTGTTTTTT. This codes for CASSPQGIGEKLFF. The V gene is TRBV4-3, the J gene TRBJ1-4, with D possibly matching TRBD1 (6 bases). Germline CDR1 is LGHNA and CDR2 is YSLEER. CDR3 length: 14 residues. Trimming removed 4 bases at V and 8 bases at J, with 14 bases between.

This chain uses TRBV6-6 with TRBJ1-1; 7 nucleotides align to TRBD1. V was clipped by 6 bases and J by 5 bases; unmatched bases: 9. The CDR3 covers 14 residues. The germline V gene has CDR1 MNHNY and CDR2 SVGAGI (reference sequence). This CDR3 reads CASSRQGIGTEAFF. CDR3 in DNA: TGTGCCAGCAGCCGACAGGGAATCGGAACTGAAGCTTTCTTT.

The chain recombines TRBV5-1 with TRBJ1-4, with a possible D match to TRBD1 (6 bases). The V gene's germline CDR1 is SGHRS and CDR2 YFSETQ. Trimming took 4 bases from V and 0 from J, leaving 10 bases between them. This CDR3 spans 15 amino acids. CDR3 in DNA: TGCGCCAGCAGCGCCAGGGGTGCAACTAATGAAAAACTGTTTTTT. This codes for CASSARGATNEKLFF.

CDR3 loop: CASRTGDREQYF. The CDR3 DNA is TGTGCCAGTCGGACAGGGGACCGCGAGCAGTACTTC. The chain carries TRBV7-9 and TRBJ2-7; 9 nucleotides match TRBD1. The germline V gene has CDR1 SEHNR and CDR2 FQNEAQ (reference sequence). The CDR3 runs to 12 residues. The junction had 6 bases not matched to a gene; V was cut back by 9 bases and J by 6 bases.

The chain has TRBV7-2 and TRBJ2-7, with TRBD1 as a possible D gene (5 bases). CDR3 length equals 14 residues. Germline CDR1 is SGHTA and CDR2 is FQGNSA. Trimming removed 3 bases from V and 3 bases from J, with 12 bases in between. CDR3 loop: CASSLVRQGYEQYF. The CDR3 bases are TGTGCCAGCAGCTTGGTCCGGCAGGGCTACGAGCAGTACTTC.

The J gene is TRBJ2-7, the V gene TRBV18; D is perhaps TRBD1 (5 bases). The germline CDR1 and CDR2 sequences are KGHSH and LQKENI. V gave up 4 bases and J gave up 2 bases, with 15 bases separating them. The CDR3 runs to 15 residues. CDR3 coding DNA: TGTGCCAGCTCACTAGGGCAGGGAATGCCCTACGAGCAGTACTTC. This codes for CASSLGQGMPYEQYF.

The V gene is TRBV9, the J gene TRBJ2-3; tentative D call: TRBD1 (5 bases). Germline V lookup: CDR1 SGDLS, CDR2 YYNGEE. The CDR3 runs 16 residues. Trimming left V 0 bases short and J 1 base short, with 12 bases between. The CDR3 DNA is TGTGCCAGCAGCGTAGCCCCCCCAGGGCGCACAGATACGCAGTATTTT. Encoded protein: CASSVAPPGRTDTQYF.

This chain connects TRBV7-3 to TRBJ1-4; 11 bases line up with TRBD1. V lost 0 bases to trimming and J lost 0 bases; unmatched junction nucleotides: 6. Germline CDR1 SGHTA, CDR2 FQGTGA. The CDR3 sequence is 19 residues long. This CDR3 is CASSLTDRGPEATNEKLFF. CDR3 bases: TGTGCCAGCAGCTTAACGGACAGGGGGCCGGAGGCAACTAATGAAAAACTGTTTTTT.

This clone has more than one count but fewer than ten. At one boundary the junction diverges from the germline segment, which might be a read error. V and J are TRBV9 and TRBJ2-6; D may be TRBD1 (5 bases). The CDR3 is made up of 17 amino acids. CDR1 is SGDLS and CDR2 is YYNGEE in the germline V gene. CDR3 sequence: CASSVGGLNSGANGLTF. The CDR3 DNA reads TGTGCCAGCAGCGTAGGGGGCCTCAACTCTGGGGCCAACGGCCTGACTTTC.

The rearrangement uses TRBV2 and TRBJ2-1; the match to TRBD2 covers 10 bases. The germline CDR1 and CDR2 sequences are SNHLY and FYNNEI. Trimming cost V 11 bases and J 7 bases; bases outside gene matches: 8. CDR3 size: 13 residues. CDR3 DNA: TGTGCCGCCCGACTAGCGGGTGGGAATGAGCAGTTCTTC. This sequence encodes CAARLAGGNEQFF.

This clone was observed a single time. This chain uses TRBV4-2 with TRBJ2-1, with a tentative D call TRBD2 (6 bases). V was pared by 0 bases and J by 8 bases, with 11 bases between. Per germline, CDR1 LGHNA and CDR2 YNFKEQ. This CDR3 comprises 14 residues. The CDR3 nucleotides are TGTGCCAGCAGCCAAGAAAGGGGAGGACATGAGCAGTTCTTC. Translation gives CASSQERGGHEQFF.

The chain carries TRBV6-1 and TRBJ2-2; TRBD1 aligns across 8 bases. V was clipped by 4 bases and J by 0 bases; unmatched bases: 4. The germline V gene encodes CDR1 MNHNS and CDR2 SASEGT. The CDR3 runs to 16 residues. CDR3 amino acids: CASSGGTGANTGELFF. For the CDR3, the DNA is TGTGCCAGCAGTGGTGGGACAGGCGCGAACACCGGGGAGCTGTTTTTT.

This chain uses TRBV28 with TRBJ2-2; TRBD2 matches 8 bases. V shed 3 bases, J shed 4 bases, and the junction held 7 bases outside the gene matches. The CDR3 length is 16 residues. The germline CDR1 and CDR2 sequences are MDHEN and SYDVKM. The CDR3 DNA reads TGTGCCAGCAGTTTCCGACTAGCGTTAGGCACCGGGGAGCTGTTTTTT. Its protein is CASSFRLALGTGELFF.

The rearrangement links TRBV18 to TRBJ1-1; D uncertain. CDR3 size: 16 residues. Germline lookup yields CDR1 KGHSH and CDR2 LQKENI. V lost 3 bases and J lost 3, with 17 bases in between. The CDR3 DNA reads TGTGCCAGCTCACCGGACCGAGGCGGGGATCACACTGAAGCTTTCTTT. Amino acids: CASSPDRGGDHTEAFF.

The genes are TRBV11-2 and TRBJ1-3; TRBD1 might be the D (5 bases). The CDR3 is 17 residues long. The germline V and J ends were trimmed by 2 bases and 0 bases, with 14 bases remaining between them. CDR1 is SGHAT and CDR2 is FQNNGV in the germline V gene. The CDR3 loop reads CASSLTTRASSGNTIYF. Written as DNA, the CDR3 is TGTGCCAGCAGCTTAACGACCAGGGCCAGCTCTGGAAACACCATATATTTT.

The chain recombines TRBV4-2 with TRBJ1-5, with a possible D match to TRBD1 (5 bases). The CDR3 contains 14 residues. Trimming took 4 bases from V and 1 from J, leaving 8 bases between them. The germline V gene has CDR1 LGHNA and CDR2 YNFKEQ. Here the CDR3 reads CASSPKGSNQPQHF. CDR3 DNA: TGTGCCAGCAGCCCCAAGGGGAGCAATCAGCCCCAGCATTTT.

This sequence joins TRBV6-5 and TRBJ1-6, with no clear D. Trimming took 2 bases from V and 11 from J, leaving 16 bases between them. CDR1 MNHEY and CDR2 SVGAGI come from the germline V gene. This CDR3 has 15 amino acids. CDR3 DNA: TGTGCCAGCAGTTACCGCGGCCAACCTCCGCCACCCCTCCACTTT. It codes for CASSYRGQPPPPLHF.

V is TRBV6-5 and J is TRBJ1-6; 7 nucleotides agree with TRBD1. V shed 2 bases, J shed 11 bases, and the junction held 6 bases outside the gene matches. Germline values: CDR1 MNHEY, CDR2 SVGAGI. The CDR3 is 14 amino acids. Written as DNA, the CDR3 is TGTGCCAGCAGTTACGTCCAGGGGGATACACCCCTCCACTTT. Translation gives CASSYVQGDTPLHF.

This chain joins TRBV27 and TRBJ2-3; TRBD2 matches at 9 bases. Germline V gene sequence: CDR1 MNHEY, CDR2 SMNVEV (reference sequence). The ends lost 4 bases at V and 4 bases at J; junction bases unmatched: 9. The CDR3 spans 16 residues. The CDR3 coding sequence is TGTGCCAGCAGTTCTCTTGCGGGGGGGCTGGCAGATACGCAGTATTTT. It encodes CASSSLAGGLADTQYF.

There are a few counts of this clone. The CDR3 loop is CASSRGDSSTDTQYF. The CDR3 nucleotides read TGTGCCAGCAGTAGGGGGGACAGTTCCACAGATACGCAGTATTTT. The chain is built from TRBV28 and TRBJ2-3, with D possibly matching TRBD1 (7 bases). Trimming removed 5 bases at V and 2 bases at J, with 14 bases between. CDR1 MDHEN and CDR2 SYDVKM come from the germline V gene. CDR3 length equals 15 residues.

The chain combines TRBV29-1 with TRBJ1-2, with TRBD1 as a possible D gene (6 bases). Deletions cut 6 bases from V and 6 bases from J, with 17 bases between. Germline CDR1 and CDR2: SQVTM and ANQGSEA. The length of the CDR3 is 13 residues. The CDR3 coding sequence is TGCAGCGTCCATCGACAGGCCAACAATGGCTACACCTTC. This codes for CSVHRQANNGYTF.

V gene TRBV7-2 combines with J gene TRBJ1-1; 7 positions agree with TRBD1. CDR1 and CDR2 (germline): SGHTA, FQGNSA. The junction had 15 bases not matched to a gene; V was cut back by 5 bases and J by 0 bases. This CDR3 is 18 amino acids long. CDR3 nucleotide sequence: TGTGCCAGCAGCCCGAGATATAAAACAGGGGAATTGAACACTGAAGCTTTCTTT. Residues: CASSPRYKTGELNTEAFF.

The genes are TRBV10-3 and TRBJ2-1; tentative D call: TRBD2 (5 bases). Trimming cost V 0 bases and J 9 bases, with 9 bases left between them. Germline V lookup: CDR1 ENHRY, CDR2 SYGVKD. The length of the CDR3 is 13 residues. The CDR3 is CAISESRVGEQFF. The CDR3 nucleotides are TGTGCCATCAGTGAGTCGAGGGTCGGTGAGCAGTTCTTC.

This chain connects TRBV7-3 to TRBJ2-2; D is ambiguous. The germline V and J ends were trimmed by 3 bases and 6 bases, with 8 bases remaining between them. The germline gives CDR1 SGHTA, CDR2 FQGTGA. This CDR3 contains 13 residues. CDR3 DNA: TGTGCCAGCAGCTTTATAGAGGCCGGGGAGCTGTTTTTT. Protein product: CASSFIEAGELFF.

The rearrangement uses TRBV20-1 and TRBJ2-7; maybe TRBD1 (6 bases). V was shortened by 6 bases and J by 2 bases, with 8 bases between the two germline ends. In germline, CDR1 is DFQATT, CDR2 SNEGSKA (reference sequence). The CDR3 is made up of 11 amino acids. The CDR3: CSAQGPYEQYF. CDR3 coding DNA: TGCAGTGCACAGGGTCCCTACGAGCAGTACTTC.

J is TRBJ2-1 and V is TRBV9; D uncertain. Germline V gene lookup returns CDR1 SGDLS and CDR2 YYNGEE. CDR3 length: 16 residues. V lost 4 bases, J lost 0 bases, and 14 bases lay in between. CDR3 loop: CASSPTQATSYNEQFF. The CDR3 region has the DNA TGTGCCAGCAGCCCCACGCAGGCGACCTCCTACAATGAGCAGTTCTTC.

The chain recombines TRBV7-2 with TRBJ2-3; 7 nucleotides align to TRBD2. J was trimmed by 4 bases and V by 1 base; bases with no gene match: 5. CDR1 SGHTA and CDR2 FQGNSA come from the germline V gene. This CDR3 has 15 amino acids. The CDR3 DNA sequence: TGTGCCAGCAGCTTAGGACTAGCTGTCGCAGATACGCAGTATTTT. This codes for CASSLGLAVADTQYF. Drawing the rest from reference TRBV7-2 and TRBJ2-3, the complete variable domain is GAGVSQSPSNKVTEKGKDVELRCDPISGHTALYWYRQSLGQGLEFLIYFQGNSAPDKSGLPSDRFSAERTGGSVSTLTIQRTQQEDSAVYLCASSLGLAVADTQYFGPGTRLTVL.

This clone was counted between two and nine times. This sequence joins TRBV4-3 and TRBJ2-1; 7 positions match TRBD1. CDR1 is LGHNA and CDR2 is YSLEER in the germline V gene. V lost 1 base, J lost 2 bases, and 2 bases stayed unmatched. The CDR3 is 15 residues long. CDR3 DNA: TGCGCCAGCAGCCAAGGGGACAGAGCCTACAATGAGCAGTTCTTC. This codes for CASSQGDRAYNEQFF.

V is TRBV5-5 and J is TRBJ1-1; D may be TRBD1 (5 bases). CDR1 and CDR2 (germline): SGHKS, YYEKEE (reference sequence). The CDR3 extends over 13 amino acids. Trimming shortened V by 10 bases and J by 7 bases, and 20 bases separated the two germline ends. The CDR3 protein is CASRAAGQGEAFF. CDR3 bases: TGTGCCTCCCGGGCCGCCGGTCAGGGTGAAGCTTTCTTT.

The rearrangement uses TRBV9 and TRBJ1-1; no clear D. V lost 3 bases to trimming and J lost 2 bases, with 8 bases between them. Germline V gene sequence: CDR1 SGDLS, CDR2 YYNGEE. CDR3 length: 13 residues. CDR3 DNA sequence: TGTGCCAGCAGCGGCGCCCCAAACACTGAAGCTTTCTTT. Translating gives CASSGAPNTEAFF.